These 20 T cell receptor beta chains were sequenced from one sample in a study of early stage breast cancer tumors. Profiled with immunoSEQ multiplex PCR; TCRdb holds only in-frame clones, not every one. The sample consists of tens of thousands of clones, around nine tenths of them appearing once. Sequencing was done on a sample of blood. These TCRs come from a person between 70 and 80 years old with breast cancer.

The CDR3 coding sequence is TGTGCCAGCAGTTCCAGGGGCGCTGGGAACACTGAAGCTTTCTTT. This encodes CASSSRGAGNTEAFF. This sequence joins TRBV6-6 and TRBJ1-1, with TRBD1 as a possible D gene (6 bases). There are 15 residues in the CDR3. Germline CDR1 reads MNHNY; CDR2 reads SVGAGI (reference sequence). V was shortened by 4 bases and J by 1 base, with 13 bases between the two germline ends.

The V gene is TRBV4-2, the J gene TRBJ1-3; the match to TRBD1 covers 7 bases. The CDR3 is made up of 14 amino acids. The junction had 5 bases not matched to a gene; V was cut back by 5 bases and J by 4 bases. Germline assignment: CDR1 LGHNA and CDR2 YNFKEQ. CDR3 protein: CASSGGQLGNTIYF. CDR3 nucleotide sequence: TGTGCCAGCAGCGGGGGACAGCTAGGAAACACCATATATTTT.

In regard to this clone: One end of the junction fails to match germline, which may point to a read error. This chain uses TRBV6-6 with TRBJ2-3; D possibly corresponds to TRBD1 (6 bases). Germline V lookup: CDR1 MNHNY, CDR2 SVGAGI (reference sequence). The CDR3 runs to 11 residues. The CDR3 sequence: CASSRDTPKSF. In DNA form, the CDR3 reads TGTGCCAGCAGTAGGGACACACCGAAGAGTTTT.

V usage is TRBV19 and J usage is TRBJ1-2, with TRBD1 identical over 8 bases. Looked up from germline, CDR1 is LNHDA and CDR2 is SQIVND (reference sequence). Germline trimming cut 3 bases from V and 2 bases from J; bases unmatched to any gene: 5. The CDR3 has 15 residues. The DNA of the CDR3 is TGTGCCAGTAGTATCCGGACAGGGCTGAACTATGGCTACACCTTC. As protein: CASSIRTGLNYGYTF.

The chain's CDR3 is CASSSESFNEKLFF. The CDR3 DNA is TGCGCCAGCAGCAGCGAGTCCTTCAATGAAAAACTGTTTTTT. The chain has TRBV5-1 and TRBJ1-4; D gene unclear. The V and J ends lost 4 bases and 5 bases respectively, with 12 bases between them. The germline gives CDR1 SGHRS, CDR2 YFSETQ. This CDR3 region has 14 residues. Full variable domain (outside the CDR3, taken from reference TRBV5-1 and TRBJ1-4): KAGVTQTPRYLIKTRGQQVTLSCSPISGHRSVSWYQQTPGQGLQFLFEYFSETQRNKGNFPGRFSGRQFSNSRSEMNVSTLELGDSALYLCASSSESFNEKLFFGSGTQLSVL.

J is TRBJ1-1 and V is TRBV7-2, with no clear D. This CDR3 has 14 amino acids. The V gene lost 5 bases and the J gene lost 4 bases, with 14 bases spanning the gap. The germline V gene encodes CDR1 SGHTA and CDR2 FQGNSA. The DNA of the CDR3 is TGTGCCAGCAGCCCTGAGATCGGGGTCACTGAAGCTTTCTTT. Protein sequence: CASSPEIGVTEAFF.

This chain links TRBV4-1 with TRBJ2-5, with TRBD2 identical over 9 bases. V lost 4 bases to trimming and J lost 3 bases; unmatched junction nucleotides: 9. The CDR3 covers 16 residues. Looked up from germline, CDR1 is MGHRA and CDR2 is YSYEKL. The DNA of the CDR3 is TGCGCCAGCAGCCTTGAGCGGGGGGCCGAGAAAGAGACCCAGTACTTC. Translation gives CASSLERGAEKETQYF.

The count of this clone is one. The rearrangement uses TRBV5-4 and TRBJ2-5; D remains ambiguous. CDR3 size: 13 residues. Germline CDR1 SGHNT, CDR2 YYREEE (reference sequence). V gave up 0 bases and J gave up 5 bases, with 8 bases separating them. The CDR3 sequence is CASSLVVAETQYF. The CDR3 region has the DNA TGTGCCAGCAGCTTGGTAGTTGCGGAGACCCAGTACTTC.

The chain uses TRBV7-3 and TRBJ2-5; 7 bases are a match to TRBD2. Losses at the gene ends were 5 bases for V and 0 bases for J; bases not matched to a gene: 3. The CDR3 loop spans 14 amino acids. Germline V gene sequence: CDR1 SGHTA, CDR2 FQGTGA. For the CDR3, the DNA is TGTGCCAGCAGCCGGAGCGGGGACCAAGAGACCCAGTACTTC. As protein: CASSRSGDQETQYF.

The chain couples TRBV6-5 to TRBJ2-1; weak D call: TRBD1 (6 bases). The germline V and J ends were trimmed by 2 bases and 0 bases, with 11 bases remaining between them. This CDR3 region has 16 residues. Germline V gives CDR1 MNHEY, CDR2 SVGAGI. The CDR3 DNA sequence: TGTGCCAGCAGTTACGGGACACCGAGCTCCTACAATGAGCAGTTCTTC. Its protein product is CASSYGTPSSYNEQFF.

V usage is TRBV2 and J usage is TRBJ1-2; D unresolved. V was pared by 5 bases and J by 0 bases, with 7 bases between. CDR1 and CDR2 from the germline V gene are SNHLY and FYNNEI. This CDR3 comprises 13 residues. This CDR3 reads CASSKPANYGYTF. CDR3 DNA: TGTGCCAGCAGTAAGCCGGCTAACTATGGCTACACCTTC.

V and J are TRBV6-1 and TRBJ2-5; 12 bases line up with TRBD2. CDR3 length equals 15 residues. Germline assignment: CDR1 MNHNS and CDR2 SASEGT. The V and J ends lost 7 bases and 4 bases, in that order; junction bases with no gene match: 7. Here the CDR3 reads CASMETSGSGETQYF. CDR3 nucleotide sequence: TGTGCCAGCATGGAGACTAGCGGGAGTGGAGAGACCCAGTACTTC.

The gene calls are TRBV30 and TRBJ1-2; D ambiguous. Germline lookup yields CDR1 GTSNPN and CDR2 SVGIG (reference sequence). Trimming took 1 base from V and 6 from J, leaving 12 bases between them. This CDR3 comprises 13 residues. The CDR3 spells CAWSAGFADGYTF. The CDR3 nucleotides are TGTGCCTGGAGTGCGGGGTTTGCGGATGGCTACACCTTC.

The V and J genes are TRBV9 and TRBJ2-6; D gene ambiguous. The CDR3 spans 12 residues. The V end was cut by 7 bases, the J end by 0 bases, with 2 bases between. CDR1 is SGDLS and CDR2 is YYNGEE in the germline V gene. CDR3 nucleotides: TGTGCCAGCCTCTCTGGGGCCAACGTCCTGACTTTC. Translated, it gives CASLSGANVLTF.

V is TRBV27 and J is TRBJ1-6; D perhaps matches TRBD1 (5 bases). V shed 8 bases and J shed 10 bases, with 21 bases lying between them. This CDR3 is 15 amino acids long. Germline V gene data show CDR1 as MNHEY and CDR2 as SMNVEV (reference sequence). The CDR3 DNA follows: TGTGCCAGCGGGGTGGGGCGGTCCTTAGGCTCACCCCTCCACTTT. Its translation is CASGVGRSLGSPLHF.

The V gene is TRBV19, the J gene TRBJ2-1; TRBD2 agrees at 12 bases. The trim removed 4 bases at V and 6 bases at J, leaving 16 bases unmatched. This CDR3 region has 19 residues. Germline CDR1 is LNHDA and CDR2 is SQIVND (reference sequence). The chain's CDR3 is CASSTHGLAGMVPGNEQFF. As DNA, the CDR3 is TGTGCCAGTAGTACCCACGGACTAGCGGGAATGGTTCCAGGCAATGAGCAGTTCTTC.

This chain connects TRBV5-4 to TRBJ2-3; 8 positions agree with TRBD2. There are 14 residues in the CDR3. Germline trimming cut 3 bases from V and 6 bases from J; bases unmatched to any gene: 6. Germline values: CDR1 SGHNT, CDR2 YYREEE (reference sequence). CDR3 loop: CASSSGLAPDTQYF. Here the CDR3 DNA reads TGTGCCAGCAGCTCCGGACTAGCCCCCGATACGCAGTATTTT.

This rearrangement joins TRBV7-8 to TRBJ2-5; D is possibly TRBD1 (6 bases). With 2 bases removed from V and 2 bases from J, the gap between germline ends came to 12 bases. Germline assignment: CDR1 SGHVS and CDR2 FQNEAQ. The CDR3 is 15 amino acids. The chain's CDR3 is CASSLSGGQQETQYF. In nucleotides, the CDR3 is TGTGCCAGCAGCTTAAGTGGGGGCCAGCAAGAGACCCAGTACTTC.

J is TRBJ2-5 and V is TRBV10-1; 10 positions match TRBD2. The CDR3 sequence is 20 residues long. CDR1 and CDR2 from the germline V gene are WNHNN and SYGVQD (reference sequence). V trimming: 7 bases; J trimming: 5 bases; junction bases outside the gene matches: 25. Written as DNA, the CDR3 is TGCGCCAGCACACTCCGATGGTCCACGGCGCTAGCGGGAGTTTGGGAGACCCAGTACTTC. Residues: CASTLRWSTALAGVWETQYF.

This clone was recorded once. The CDR3 reads CASRGVYEQFF. CDR3 DNA: TGTGCCAGTAGAGGAGTCTATGAGCAGTTCTTC. The rearrangement links TRBV19 to TRBJ2-1; D is unresolved. V was clipped by 6 bases and J by 8 bases, with 8 bases between them. This CDR3 has 11 residues. Germline CDR1 is LNHDA and CDR2 is SQIVND (reference sequence).